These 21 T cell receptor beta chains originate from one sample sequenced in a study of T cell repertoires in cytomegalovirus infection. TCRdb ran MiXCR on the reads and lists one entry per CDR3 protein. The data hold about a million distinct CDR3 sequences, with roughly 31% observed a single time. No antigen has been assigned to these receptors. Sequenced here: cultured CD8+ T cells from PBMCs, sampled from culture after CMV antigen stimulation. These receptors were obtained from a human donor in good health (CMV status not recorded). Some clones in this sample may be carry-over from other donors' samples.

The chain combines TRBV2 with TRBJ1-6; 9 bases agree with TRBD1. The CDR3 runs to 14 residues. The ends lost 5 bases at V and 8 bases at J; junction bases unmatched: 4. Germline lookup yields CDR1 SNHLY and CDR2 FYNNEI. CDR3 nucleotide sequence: TGTGCCAGCAGTTGGACAGGGGACTATTCACCCCTCCACTTT. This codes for CASSWTGDYSPLHF.

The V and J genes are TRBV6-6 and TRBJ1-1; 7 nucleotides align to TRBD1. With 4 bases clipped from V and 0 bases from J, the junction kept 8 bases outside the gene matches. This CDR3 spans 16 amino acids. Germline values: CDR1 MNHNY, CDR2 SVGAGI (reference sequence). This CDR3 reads CASSSSQTGLNTEAFF. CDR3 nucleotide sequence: TGTGCCAGCAGTTCATCCCAGACAGGGTTGAACACTGAAGCTTTCTTT.

This CDR3 reads CASSQAQGSDTQYF. The CDR3 DNA reads as TGCGCCAGCAGCCAAGCGCAGGGGTCAGATACGCAGTATTTT. The chain carries TRBV4-3 and TRBJ2-3; a possible D gene is TRBD1 (6 bases). V was shortened by 1 base and J by 4 bases, with 9 bases between the two germline ends. In germline, CDR1 is LGHNA, CDR2 YSLEER. The CDR3 is made up of 14 amino acids.

CDR3 loop: CASSPVLRNQPQHF. The CDR3 nucleotides read TGTGCCAGCAGCCCGGTATTGAGGAATCAGCCCCAGCATTTT. The chain joins TRBV5-8 to TRBJ1-5; unclear D gene. The CDR3 length is 14 residues. V lost 4 bases to trimming and J lost 4 bases, with 12 bases between them. Germline assignment: CDR1 SGHTS and CDR2 YDEGEE.

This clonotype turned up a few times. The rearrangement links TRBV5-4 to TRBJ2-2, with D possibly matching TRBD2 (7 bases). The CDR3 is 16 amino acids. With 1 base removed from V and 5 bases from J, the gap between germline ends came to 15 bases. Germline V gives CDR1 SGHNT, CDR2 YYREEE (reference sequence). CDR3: CASSLKGGAGTGELFF. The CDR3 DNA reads TGTGCCAGCAGCTTGAAAGGGGGGGCAGGTACCGGGGAGCTGTTTTTT. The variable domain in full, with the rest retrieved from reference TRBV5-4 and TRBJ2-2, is ETGVTQSPTHLIKTRGQQVTLRCSSQSGHNTVSWYQQALGQGPQFIFQYYREEENGRGNFPPRFSGLQFPNYSSELNVNALELDDSALYLCASSLKGGAGTGELFFGEGSRLTVL.

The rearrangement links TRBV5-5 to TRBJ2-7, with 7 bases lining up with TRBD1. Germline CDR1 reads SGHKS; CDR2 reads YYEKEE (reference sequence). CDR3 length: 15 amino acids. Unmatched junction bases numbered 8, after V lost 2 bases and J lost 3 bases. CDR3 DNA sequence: TGTGCCAGCAGCTTCGTCGGGACAGAGGACTACGAGCAGTACTTC. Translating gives CASSFVGTEDYEQYF.

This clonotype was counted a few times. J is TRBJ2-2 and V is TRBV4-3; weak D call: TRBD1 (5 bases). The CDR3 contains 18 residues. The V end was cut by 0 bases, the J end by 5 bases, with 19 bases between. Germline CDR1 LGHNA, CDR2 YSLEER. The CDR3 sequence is CASSQDRETGALTGELFF. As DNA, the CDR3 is TGCGCCAGCAGCCAAGATCGTGAAACAGGAGCTTTGACCGGGGAGCTGTTTTTT.

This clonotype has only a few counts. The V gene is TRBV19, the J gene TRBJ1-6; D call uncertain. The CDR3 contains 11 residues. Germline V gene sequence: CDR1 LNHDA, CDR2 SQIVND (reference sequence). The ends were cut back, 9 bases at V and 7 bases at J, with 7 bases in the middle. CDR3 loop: CASGWNSPLHF. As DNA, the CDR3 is TGTGCCAGCGGATGGAATTCACCCCTCCACTTT.

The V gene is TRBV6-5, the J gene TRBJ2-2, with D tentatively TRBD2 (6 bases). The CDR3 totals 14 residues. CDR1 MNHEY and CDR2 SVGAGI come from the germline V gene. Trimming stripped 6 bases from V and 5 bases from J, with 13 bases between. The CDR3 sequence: CASRWTIGTGELFF. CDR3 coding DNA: TGTGCCAGCAGGTGGACTATTGGTACCGGGGAGCTGTTTTTT.

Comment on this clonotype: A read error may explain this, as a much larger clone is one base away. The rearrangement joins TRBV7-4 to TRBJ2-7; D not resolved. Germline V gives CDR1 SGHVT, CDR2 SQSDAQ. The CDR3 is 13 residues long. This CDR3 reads CASSLAEIYDQYF. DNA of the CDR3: TGTGCCAGCAGCTTAGCCGAGATCTACGATCAGTACTTC.

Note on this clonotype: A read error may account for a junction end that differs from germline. CDR3 coding DNA: TGTGCCAACAGCTTAGAGATGAACACTGAAGCTTTCTTT. It translates to CANSLEMNTEAFF. The genes are TRBV11-2 and TRBJ1-1; D gene ambiguous. This CDR3 contains 13 residues. Germline assignment: CDR1 SGHAT and CDR2 FQNNGV.

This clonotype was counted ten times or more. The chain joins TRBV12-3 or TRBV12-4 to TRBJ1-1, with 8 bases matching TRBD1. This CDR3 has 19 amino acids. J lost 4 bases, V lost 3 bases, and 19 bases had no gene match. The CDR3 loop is CASSFWIRGQEGMSTEAFF. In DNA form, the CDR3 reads TGTGCCAGCAGTTTCTGGATCAGGGGGCAAGAGGGTATGAGCACTGAAGCTTTCTTT.

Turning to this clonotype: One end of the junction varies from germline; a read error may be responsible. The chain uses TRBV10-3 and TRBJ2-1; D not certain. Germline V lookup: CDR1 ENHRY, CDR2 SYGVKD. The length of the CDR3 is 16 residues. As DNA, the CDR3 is TGTGCCATCAATGAGTCGACCCAGACCTCGTACAATGAGCAGTTCTTC. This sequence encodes CAINESTQTSYNEQFF.

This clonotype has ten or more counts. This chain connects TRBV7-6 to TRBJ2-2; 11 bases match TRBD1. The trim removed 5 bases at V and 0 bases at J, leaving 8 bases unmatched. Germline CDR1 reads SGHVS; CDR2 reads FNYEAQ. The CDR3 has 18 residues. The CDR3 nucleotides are TGTGCCAGCAGCCCCTGGACAGGGGGCGGGTCGAACACCGGGGAGCTGTTTTTT. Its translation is CASSPWTGGGSNTGELFF.

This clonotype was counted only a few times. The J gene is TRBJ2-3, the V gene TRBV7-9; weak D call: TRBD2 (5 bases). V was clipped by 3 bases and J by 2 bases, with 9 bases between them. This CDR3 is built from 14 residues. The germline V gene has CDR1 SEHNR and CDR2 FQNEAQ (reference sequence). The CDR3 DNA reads TGTGCCAGCAGCTTTGAGGGAACCACAGATACGCAGTATTTT. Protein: CASSFEGTTDTQYF.

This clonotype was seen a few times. DNA of the CDR3: TGTGCCACCTCACCCGCGGTGGCCCTGGATGAGCAGTTCTTC. This sequence encodes CATSPAVALDEQFF. The rearrangement links TRBV27 to TRBJ2-1, with unresolved D. This CDR3 region has 14 residues. The V gene lost 10 bases and the J gene lost 8 bases, with 21 bases spanning the gap. CDR1 and CDR2 (germline): MNHEY, SMNVEV (reference sequence).

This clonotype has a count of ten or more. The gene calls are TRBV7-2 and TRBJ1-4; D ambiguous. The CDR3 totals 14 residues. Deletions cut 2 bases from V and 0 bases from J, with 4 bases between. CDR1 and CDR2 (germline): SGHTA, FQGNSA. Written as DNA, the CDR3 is TGTGCCAGCAGCTTACAAGCAACTAATGAAAAACTGTTTTTT. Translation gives CASSLQATNEKLFF.

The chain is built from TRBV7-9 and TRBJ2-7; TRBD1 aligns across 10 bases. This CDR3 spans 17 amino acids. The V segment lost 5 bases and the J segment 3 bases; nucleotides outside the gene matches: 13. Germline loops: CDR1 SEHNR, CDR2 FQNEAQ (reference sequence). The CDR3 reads CASSVKSGTGDGYEQYF. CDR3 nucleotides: TGTGCCAGCAGCGTGAAGTCCGGGACAGGGGACGGCTACGAGCAGTACTTC.

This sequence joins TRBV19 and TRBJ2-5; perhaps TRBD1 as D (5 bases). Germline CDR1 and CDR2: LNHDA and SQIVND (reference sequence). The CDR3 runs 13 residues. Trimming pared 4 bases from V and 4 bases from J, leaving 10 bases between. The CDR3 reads CASSRGHPETQYF. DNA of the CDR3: TGTGCCAGTAGTAGAGGACACCCAGAGACCCAGTACTTC.

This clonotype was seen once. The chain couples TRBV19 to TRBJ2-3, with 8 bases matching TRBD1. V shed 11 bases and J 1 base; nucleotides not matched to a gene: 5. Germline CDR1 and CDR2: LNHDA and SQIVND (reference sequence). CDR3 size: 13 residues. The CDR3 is CAPGGAGTDTQYF. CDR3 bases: TGTGCCCCAGGGGGCGCGGGCACAGATACGCAGTATTTT.

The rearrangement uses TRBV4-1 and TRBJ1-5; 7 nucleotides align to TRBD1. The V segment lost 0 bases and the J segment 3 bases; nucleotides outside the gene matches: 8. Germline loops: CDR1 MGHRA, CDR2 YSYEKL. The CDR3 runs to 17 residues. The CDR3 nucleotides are TGCGCCAGCAGCCAAGAAGGGGGGACAGATGCCAATCAGCCCCAGCATTTT. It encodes CASSQEGGTDANQPQHF.